This TCR beta chain comes out of a study of cytomegalovirus exposure and HLA in healthy donors. The V gene's germline CDR1 is WNHNN and CDR2 SYGVQD (reference sequence). CDR3 length: 14 amino acids. The V end lost 9 bases, the J end lost 7 bases, and 22 bases lay between the germline ends. Method: immunoSEQ multiplex PCR; TCRdb's copy keeps in-frame clones and lacks some. The sample records 350,000 or so clones, more than 80% being singletons. Among the 120 or so subjects of the validation cohort, separate from the approximately 670-subject first cohort, were the donors. The sample consisted of PBMCs. The origin of this receptor is a woman between 18 and 30 years old in good health and CMV-seronegative. The chain couples TRBV10-1 to TRBJ2-7; tentative D call: TRBD2 (5 bases). The CDR3 nucleotides are TGCGCCAGACCGCGGTGCCCGAGGGTGGGGGAGCAGTACTTC. Its translation: CARPRCPRVGEQYF.